Each of the 19 T cell receptor beta chains below was sequenced from the same sample in a study of neoadjuvant anti-PD-1 for oral cavity cancer. Generated by immunoSEQ multiplex PCR, the TCRdb table keeps only in-frame clones and is missing some. The data contain 35,000 to 50,000 clones, about 77% of them singletons. The time point was: after neoadjuvant nivolumab, at surgical resection. Sequencing used PBMCs, obtained after nivolumab (anti-PD-1) treatment. The receptor set was obtained from a person aged 40 to 85 with oral cavity squamous cell carcinoma.

Comment on this clone: An end of the junction differs from the germline gene, which may be a read error. The chain employs TRBV6-5 and TRBJ2-1, with 11 bases fitting TRBD2. This CDR3 has 14 amino acids. Germline-derived CDR1 and CDR2 are MNHEY and SVGAGI. CDR3 sequence (DNA): TGTGCCAGCAGTTCTAGCGGGGGGTACAGTGAGCAGTTCTTC. Translation gives CASSSSGGYSEQFF.

This sequence joins TRBV6-1 and TRBJ1-5, with unresolved D. Deletions cut 2 bases from V and 4 bases from J, with 3 bases between. Germline CDR1 reads MNHNS; CDR2 reads SASEGT. The CDR3 sequence is 12 residues long. This CDR3 is CASSEYNQPQHF. The CDR3 nucleotides read TGTGCCAGCAGTGAATATAATCAGCCCCAGCATTTT.

The J gene is TRBJ1-2, the V gene TRBV6-5; the D is unclear. Germline CDR1 reads MNHEY; CDR2 reads SVGAGI. The CDR3 covers 14 residues. Trimming cost V 2 bases and J 1 base, with 8 bases left between them. The chain's CDR3 is CASSYDHLNYGYTF. In nucleotides, the CDR3 is TGTGCCAGCAGTTACGATCACCTTAACTATGGCTACACCTTC.

This chain joins TRBV7-9 and TRBJ1-1; a weak D match, TRBD1 (5 bases). CDR1 and CDR2 from the germline V gene are SEHNR and FQNEAQ (reference sequence). V lost 8 bases to trimming and J lost 6 bases, with 10 bases between them. CDR3 length: 11 residues. CDR3 DNA: TGTGCCAGCGGAGGGGTCGCTGAAGCTTTCTTT. Translation gives CASGGVAEAFF.

In its sample, this clone is medium-sized. The V call is TRBV29-1, the J call TRBJ2-7, with TRBD1 as a possible D gene (6 bases). V was cut by 3 bases and J by 5 bases, with 14 bases left in between. This CDR3 has 13 amino acids. Germline V gene lookup returns CDR1 SQVTM and CDR2 ANQGSEA. In nucleotides, the CDR3 is TGCAGCGTTGAGGAAAGGGGGTTGAACGAGCAGTACTTC. Protein: CSVEERGLNEQYF.

There are a few counts of this clone. The rearrangement links TRBV11-2 to TRBJ2-2; D uncertain. Germline CDR1 and CDR2: SGHAT and FQNNGV. The V gene lost 1 base and the J gene lost 5 bases, with 14 bases spanning the gap. The CDR3 contains 16 residues. Here the CDR3 DNA reads TGTGCCAGCAGCTTAGGACGCGGTATAGGAACCGGGGAGCTGTTTTTT. It is translated as CASSLGRGIGTGELFF.

The chain has TRBV5-4 and TRBJ2-5; 8 bases are a match to TRBD2. The CDR3 is 15 amino acids. The V gene's germline CDR1 is SGHNT and CDR2 YYREEE (reference sequence). J gave up 3 bases and V 0 bases, and 4 bases lay outside the gene matches. CDR3 in amino acids: CASSLVSGEEETQYF. CDR3 DNA sequence: TGTGCCAGCAGCTTGGTTAGCGGGGAAGAAGAGACCCAGTACTTC.

This clone was picked up a small number of times. The rearrangement joins TRBV27 to TRBJ1-1; 7 positions match TRBD1. Germline lookup yields CDR1 MNHEY and CDR2 SMNVEV (reference sequence). J was trimmed by 3 bases and V by 5 bases; bases with no gene match: 6. This CDR3 is built from 14 residues. CDR3 sequence reads: CASSEGQHYTEAFF. The CDR3 nucleotides are TGTGCCAGCAGTGAGGGACAGCATTACACTGAAGCTTTCTTT.

The chain carries TRBV6-1 and TRBJ1-6; TRBD1 might be the D (6 bases). The germline V gene encodes CDR1 MNHNS and CDR2 SASEGT. Trimming took 4 bases from V and 8 from J, leaving 21 bases between them. The CDR3 is made up of 17 amino acids. The CDR3 sequence is CASSVRAGGGIDSPLHF. The CDR3 nucleotides are TGTGCCAGCAGTGTCCGCGCGGGGGGCGGAATAGATTCACCCCTCCACTTT.

This clone is medium-sized (0.01 to 0.1%). The CDR3 region has the DNA TGTGCCAGCAGTTTGACAGGGGCCGACGGGCGGTCCCAGCATTTT. This gives the protein CASSLTGADGRSQHF. The rearrangement links TRBV6-1 to TRBJ1-5; 8 bases agree with TRBD1. The junction had 14 bases not matched to a gene; V was cut back by 5 bases and J by 11 bases. The CDR3 sequence is 15 residues long. The germline CDR1 and CDR2 sequences are MNHNS and SASEGT.

The V call is TRBV5-1, the J call TRBJ1-1; perhaps TRBD1 as D (6 bases). V was trimmed by 4 bases and J by 3 bases, leaving 16 bases between them. The CDR3 has 15 residues. Germline V gene data show CDR1 as SGHRS and CDR2 as YFSETQ. CDR3 protein: CASSLTSGTHTEAFF. The CDR3 nucleotides are TGCGCCAGCAGCCTTACCTCCGGGACACACACTGAAGCTTTCTTT.

The chain joins TRBV5-1 to TRBJ2-3; 7 nucleotides match TRBD1. Germline CDR1 is SGHRS and CDR2 is YFSETQ. CDR3 size: 17 residues. Trimming cost V 1 base and J 5 bases; bases outside gene matches: 13. The CDR3 reads CASSLRTPARGIDTQYF. CDR3 nucleotides: TGCGCCAGCAGCTTGAGGACCCCAGCCAGGGGGATAGATACGCAGTATTTT.

This rearrangement joins TRBV6-1 to TRBJ1-4; D gene unclear. Germline V CDR1 and CDR2: MNHNS, SASEGT. With 2 bases removed from V and 0 bases from J, the gap between germline ends came to 10 bases. This CDR3 region has 16 residues. CDR3 sequence (DNA): TGTGCCAGCAGTGAAAGTGGCCCGACAACTAATGAAAAACTGTTTTTT. The encoded protein is CASSESGPTTNEKLFF.

The V call is TRBV6-1, the J call TRBJ1-1; the D gene is possibly TRBD1 (6 bases). This CDR3 contains 13 residues. The germline CDR1 and CDR2 sequences are MNHNS and SASEGT. Trimming removed 9 bases at V and 1 base at J, with 12 bases between. The CDR3 loop is CASSRDKNTEAFF. The DNA for the CDR3 is TGTGCCAGTTCACGGGACAAGAACACTGAAGCTTTCTTT.

The chain employs TRBV29-1 and TRBJ2-5; D perhaps matches TRBD2 (6 bases). This CDR3 region has 15 residues. V shed 6 bases and J shed 3 bases, with 20 bases lying between them. CDR1 and CDR2 from the germline V gene are SQVTM and ANQGSEA. The CDR3 reads CSVDRDGGTEETQYF. The DNA for the CDR3 is TGCAGCGTCGACCGGGACGGAGGGACGGAAGAGACCCAGTACTTC.

A few counts support this clone. The chain has TRBV6-4 and TRBJ1-6; D is possibly TRBD1 (6 bases). The CDR3 totals 14 residues. The germline V and J ends were trimmed by 4 bases and 7 bases, with 11 bases remaining between them. From germline, CDR1 is MRHNA and CDR2 SNTAGT. The CDR3 coding sequence is TGTGCCAGCAGTGGGGTCGGGGGCAATTCACCCCTCCACTTT. It codes for CASSGVGGNSPLHF.

Within the sample, this clone is medium-sized. This chain links TRBV7-9 with TRBJ2-7, with D tentatively TRBD1 (5 bases). The CDR3 loop spans 15 amino acids. Trimming removed 5 bases from V and 4 bases from J, with 18 bases in between. Per the germline V gene, CDR1 is SEHNR and CDR2 is FQNEAQ (reference sequence). The CDR3 is CASSSTDSGLYEQYF. CDR3 bases: TGTGCCAGCAGCAGCACCGACAGTGGGTTATACGAGCAGTACTTC.

The chain uses TRBV7-9 and TRBJ2-1; 12 bases map to TRBD1. V trimming: 5 bases; J trimming: 7 bases; junction bases outside the gene matches: 6. Germline CDR1 is SEHNR and CDR2 is FQNEAQ (reference sequence). The CDR3 contains 15 residues. The CDR3 loop is CASSDGTGGINEQFF. DNA of the CDR3: TGTGCCAGCAGCGACGGGACAGGGGGCATTAATGAGCAGTTCTTC.

The gene calls are TRBV9 and TRBJ2-2; D may match TRBD1 or TRBD2 (6 bases each). CDR1 and CDR2 (germline): SGDLS, YYNGEE. CDR3 length equals 16 residues. V was cut by 4 bases and J by 2 bases, with 15 bases left in between. The CDR3 is CASSFHGGANTGELFF. The CDR3 nucleotides read TGTGCCAGCAGCTTTCACGGGGGCGCTAACACCGGGGAGCTGTTTTTT.